This paragraph covers one T cell receptor beta chain sequence. Its specificity is unknown. Data came from immunoSEQ multiplex PCR; TCRdb stores just in-frame clones and leaves some out. Of 25,000 to 30,000 clones detected, roughly four fifths appear once; the ten largest clones hold roughly 15%. Time point: week 23, last vaccination. In every dose of vaccine, 300 ug of mutant IDH1 20-mer peptide was given alongside topical imiquimod. This specimen comes from a study of a mutant IDH1 vaccine in newly diagnosed glioma. On the study more broadly: All eight of the vaccinations patients received fell in weeks 1, 3, 5, 7, 11, 15, 19 and 23. Previous treatment comprised radiotherapy, temozolomide, or both, mostly both.

The material was PBMCs, obtained from a glioma patient whose treatment included an IDH1 peptide vaccine. This clonotype originated in a woman aged 30 to 39 with glioma.

As DNA, the CDR3 is TGCGCCAGCAGCTTGGGTGGGCTCAACTACAATGAGCAGTTCTTC. Translating gives CASSLGGLNYNEQFF. J is TRBJ2-1 and V is TRBV5-1; no clear D gene. CDR1 and CDR2 (germline): SGHRS, YFSETQ. The CDR3 loop spans 15 amino acids. V dropped 0 bases and J dropped 3 bases, with 10 bases sitting between them.